Presented here are 5 T cell receptor beta chains from one specimen sequenced in a study of vaccination and CD4 T cells after COVID-19. Cultured CD4+ T cell DNA was sequenced using the Oncomine TCR Beta short-read assay. TCRdb re-called the PCR reads through MiXCR, storing one row per CDR3 protein. The sample yields about 17,000 distinct CDR3 sequences, almost 40% seen once. Regarding treatment: roughly nine-day PBMC culture with coronavirus spike peptide pools or control peptides (ViraFEST assay). No cognate antigen is known for these TCRs. The specimen was CD4+ T cells from blood, cultured in vitro. The receptors derive from a human donor who had recovered from COVID-19.

This clonotype was counted between two and nine times. The chain is built from TRBV6-4 and TRBJ2-3, with D possibly TRBD2 on 6 matching bases. Per germline, CDR1 MRHNA and CDR2 SNTAGT. V was cut by 2 bases and J by 4 bases, with 10 bases left in between. This CDR3 has 14 amino acids. The CDR3 loop reads CASSDGRESDTQYF. The CDR3 DNA reads TGTGCCAGCAGTGACGGTCGGGAGTCAGATACGCAGTATTTT.

This clonotype came up a few times. The V gene is TRBV20-1, the J gene TRBJ1-4, with TRBD1 matching 9 bases. The ends lost 5 bases at V and 6 bases at J; junction bases unmatched: 4. The germline gives CDR1 DFQATT, CDR2 SNEGSKA (reference sequence). This CDR3 is 13 amino acids long. Here the CDR3 DNA reads TGCAGTGCTCCGAGACAGGGGGATGAAAAACTGTTTTTT. Protein: CSAPRQGDEKLFF.

The sample holds a few counts of this clonotype. The genes are TRBV20-1 and TRBJ2-5; TRBD2 aligns across 8 bases. Trimming took 3 bases from V and 5 from J; bases not matched to a gene: 17. This CDR3 contains 17 residues. Germline CDR1 and CDR2: DFQATT and SNEGSKA (reference sequence). In DNA form, the CDR3 reads TGCAGTGCTAGCTCTTTTTCGGCTAGCGGGTTTCTCGAGACCCAGTACTTC. This translates into CSASSFSASGFLETQYF.

The chain recombines TRBV20-1 with TRBJ2-7; 7 bases are shared with TRBD1. The CDR3 spans 12 residues. The germline V gene has CDR1 DFQATT and CDR2 SNEGSKA (reference sequence). The junction had 8 bases not matched to a gene; V was cut back by 6 bases and J by 6 bases. The CDR3 DNA sequence: TGCAGTGCAAGACAGGGCCGGGGCGAGCAGTACTTC. It translates to CSARQGRGEQYF.

This clonotype was found once. The V and J genes are TRBV5-6 and TRBJ2-5; weak D call: TRBD2 (5 bases). This CDR3 comprises 16 residues. V was shortened by 2 bases and J by 5 bases, with 19 bases between the two germline ends. Germline loops: CDR1 SGHDT, CDR2 YYEEEE. CDR3 loop: CASSFPQLRVAETQYF. The DNA of the CDR3 is TGTGCCAGCAGCTTCCCACAACTTCGGGTAGCGGAGACCCAGTACTTC. The variable domain in full, completed from reference TRBV5-6 and TRBJ2-5, reads DAGVTQSPTHLIKTRGQQVTLRCSPKSGHDTVSWYQQALGQGPQFIFQYYEEEERQRGNFPDRFSGHQFPNYSSELNVNALLLGDSALYLCASSFPQLRVAETQYFGPGTRLLVL.